This T cell receptor (beta chain) was identified during a study of T cell responses to AZD1222 COVID-19 vaccine. Profiled with immunoSEQ multiplex PCR; TCRdb holds only in-frame clones, not every one. This sample carries about 120,000 clones, 80% to 90% of them seen once, and the ten largest clones take 8.4%. Deletions cut 8 bases from V and 2 bases from J, with 12 bases between. This CDR3 has 13 residues. CDR1 and CDR2 (germline): MNHEY, SVGAGI. The gene calls are TRBV6-5 and TRBJ1-2; D may be TRBD1 (6 bases). The specimen was peripheral blood, collected on day 0 of AZD1222 vaccination. The clonotype was recovered from an adult in good health. The CDR3 DNA sequence: TGTGCCAGCTCCGAACAGGGAAACTATGGCTACACCTTC. Its translation is CASSEQGNYGYTF.